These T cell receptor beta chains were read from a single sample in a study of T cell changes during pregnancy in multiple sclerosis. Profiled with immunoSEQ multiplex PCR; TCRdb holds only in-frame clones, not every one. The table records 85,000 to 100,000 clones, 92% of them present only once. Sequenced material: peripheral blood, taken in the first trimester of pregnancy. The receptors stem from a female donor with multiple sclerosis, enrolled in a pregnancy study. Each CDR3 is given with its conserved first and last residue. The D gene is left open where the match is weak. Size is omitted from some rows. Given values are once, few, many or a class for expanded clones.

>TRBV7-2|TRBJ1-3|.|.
CASSPRPRGNTIYF
TGTGCCAGCAGCCCGCGCCCTCGAGGAAACACCATATATTTT
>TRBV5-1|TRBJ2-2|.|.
CASSLDRGAISRTGELFF
TGCGCCAGCAGCTTGGATCGGGGGGCGATTAGTAGGACCGGGGAGCTGTTTTTT
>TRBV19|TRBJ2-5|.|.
CASSKTAIQETQYF
TGTGCCAGTAGTAAGACAGCTATCCAAGAGACCCAGTACTTC
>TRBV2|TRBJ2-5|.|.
CASSRGIETQYF
TGTGCCAGCAGTAGGGGGATTGAGACCCAGTACTTC
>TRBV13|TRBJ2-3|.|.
CASSLDSGTDTQYF
TGTGCCAGCAGCTTAGACTCGGGCACAGATACGCAGTATTTT
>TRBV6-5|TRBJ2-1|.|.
CASCQGSYNEQFF
TGTGCCAGTTGCCAGGGCTCCTACAATGAACAGTTCTTC
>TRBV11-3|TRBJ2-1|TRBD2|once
CASSSGVSSYNEQFF
TGTGCCAGCAGTAGCGGGGTTAGCTCCTACAATGAGCAGTTCTTC
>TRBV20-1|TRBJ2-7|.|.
CSARSIYEQYF
TGCAGTGCTAGATCCATCTACGAGCAGTACTTC
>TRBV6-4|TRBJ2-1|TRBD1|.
CASSFETGGGNEQFF
TGTGCCAGCAGTTTTGAGACAGGGGGCGGCAATGAGCAGTTCTTC
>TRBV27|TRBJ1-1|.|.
CASSLGGNTEAFF
TGTGCCAGCAGTTTGGGGGGGAACACTGAAGCTTTCTTT
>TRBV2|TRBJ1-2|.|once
CASTRTANYGYTF
TGTGCCAGCACCCGGACAGCTAACTATGGCTACACCTTC
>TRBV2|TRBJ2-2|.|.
CASSGQFGTGELFF
TGTGCCAGCAGTGGCCAGTTTGGCACCGGGGAGCTGTTTTTT
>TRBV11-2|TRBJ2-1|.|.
CASSFPRGGRLYNEQFF
TGTGCCAGCAGCTTCCCCCGTGGGGGCCGGCTCTACAATGAGCAGTTCTTC
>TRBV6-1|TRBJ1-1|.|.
CASSEDRATEAFF
TGTGCCAGCAGTGAAGACAGGGCCACTGAAGCTTTCTTT
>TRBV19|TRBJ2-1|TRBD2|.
CASRAGGSYNEQFF
TGTGCCAGTAGAGCGGGAGGCTCCTACAATGAGCAGTTCTTC
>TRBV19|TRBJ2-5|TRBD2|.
CASRREGRETQYF
TGTGCCAGTAGGAGGGAGGGCCGAGAGACCCAGTACTTC
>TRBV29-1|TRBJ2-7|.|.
CSVEVTTGEFTYEQYF
TGCAGCGTTGAAGTTACGACAGGAGAATTTACCTACGAGCAGTACTTC
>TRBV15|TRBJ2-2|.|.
CAIQESIGGAIGTGELFF
TGTGCCATCCAAGAAAGCATAGGGGGGGCGATCGGGACCGGGGAGCTGTTTTTT
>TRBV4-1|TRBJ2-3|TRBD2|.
CASSVRLAGGPGAADTQYF
TGCGCCAGCAGCGTACGACTAGCGGGAGGGCCCGGGGCTGCAGATACGCAGTATTTT
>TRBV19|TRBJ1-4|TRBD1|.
CASRFTGGGKLFF
TGTGCCAGTAGATTTACAGGGGGAGGAAAACTGTTTTTT
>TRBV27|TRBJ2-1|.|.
CASSLVVTRAPYNEQFF
TGTGCCAGCAGTTTAGTAGTTACTCGTGCTCCCTACAATGAGCAGTTCTTC
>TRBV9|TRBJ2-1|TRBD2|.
CASSQLADNEQFF
TGTGCCAGCAGCCAACTAGCGGACAATGAGCAGTTCTTC
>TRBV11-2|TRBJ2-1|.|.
CASSQTDSLDEQFF
TGTGCCAGCAGCCAGACGGACTCGCTCGATGAGCAGTTCTTC
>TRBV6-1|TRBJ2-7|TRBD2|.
CATHSGRAYEQYF
TGTGCCACCCATAGCGGGAGGGCCTACGAGCAGTACTTC
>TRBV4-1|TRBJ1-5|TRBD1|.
CASSLTGGPGQPQHF
TGCGCCAGCAGCCTTACAGGGGGCCCAGGTCAGCCCCAGCATTTT
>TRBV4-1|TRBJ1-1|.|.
CASRYFLTGENTEAFF
TGCGCCAGCAGGTATTTCTTAACGGGGGAAAACACTGAAGCTTTCTTT
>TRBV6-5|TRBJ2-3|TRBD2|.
CASSPTSVGTDTQYF
TGTGCCAGCAGCCCGACTAGCGTAGGCACAGATACGCAGTATTTT
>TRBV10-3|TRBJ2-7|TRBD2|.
CAIGRAESYEQYF
TGTGCCATCGGGAGGGCCGAGTCCTACGAGCAGTACTTC
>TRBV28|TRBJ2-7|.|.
CASSPGYEQYF
TGTGCCAGCAGTCCCGGCTACGAGCAGTACTTC
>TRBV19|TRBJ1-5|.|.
CASSISPDSYPNQPQHF
TGTGCCAGTAGTATTTCCCCGGACAGTTACCCCAATCAGCCCCAGCATTTT
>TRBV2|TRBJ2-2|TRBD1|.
CASIRDRVNTGELFF
TGTGCCAGTATCCGGGACAGGGTGAACACCGGGGAGCTGTTTTTT
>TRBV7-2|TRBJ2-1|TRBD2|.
CASSTLAGMFF
TGTGCCAGCAGCACCCTAGCGGGAATGTTCTTC
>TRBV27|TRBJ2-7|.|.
CASSLSVGGYEQYF
TGTGCCAGCAGTTTATCGGTGGGGGGCTACGAGCAGTACTTC
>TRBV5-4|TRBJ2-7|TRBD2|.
CASSPGTSSYEQYF
TGTGCCAGCAGCCCCGGGACTAGCAGCTACGAGCAGTACTTC
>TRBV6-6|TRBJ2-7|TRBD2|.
CASSYSPGLGSEQYF
TGTGCCAGCAGTTACTCCCCGGGACTAGGGTCCGAGCAGTACTTC
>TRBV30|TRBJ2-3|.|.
CAWSVLLKPADTQYF
TGTGCCTGGAGCGTACTACTAAAACCGGCAGATACGCAGTATTTT
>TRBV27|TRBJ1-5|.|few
CASSWTSNQPQHF
TGTGCCAGCAGTTGGACAAGTAATCAGCCCCAGCATTTT
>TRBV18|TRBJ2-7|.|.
CASSPPAGEQYF
TGTGCCAGCTCACCACCGGCGGGCGAGCAGTACTTC
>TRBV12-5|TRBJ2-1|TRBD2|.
CASAPGLAGGYNEQFF
TGTGCTAGTGCCCCGGGACTAGCGGGAGGGTACAATGAGCAGTTCTTC
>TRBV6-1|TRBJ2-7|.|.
CASTERPQVHEQYF
TGTGCCAGCACTGAGCGACCACAGGTCCACGAGCAGTACTTC
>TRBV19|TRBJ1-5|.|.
CASSMGQISNQPQHF
TGTGCCAGTAGTATGGGGCAGATTAGCAATCAGCCCCAGCATTTT
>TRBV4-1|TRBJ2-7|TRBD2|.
CASSPRGSGVGEQYF
TGCGCCAGCAGCCCCCGGGGAAGCGGGGTGGGAGAGCAGTACTTC
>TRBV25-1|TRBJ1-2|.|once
CASSESAGHYGYTF
TGTGCCAGCAGTGAATCAGCAGGGCACTATGGCTACACCTTC
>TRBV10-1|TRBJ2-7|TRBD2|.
CASNPGLAWNYEQYF
TGCGCCAGCAATCCGGGACTAGCGTGGAACTACGAGCAGTACTTC
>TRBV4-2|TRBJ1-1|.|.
CASSQDLRGEAFF
TGTGCCAGCAGCCAAGATCTTCGCGGTGAAGCTTTCTTT
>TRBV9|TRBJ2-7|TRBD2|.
CASSVGLAGHEQYF
TGTGCCAGCAGCGTTGGGCTAGCGGGACACGAGCAGTACTTC
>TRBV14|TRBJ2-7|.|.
CASSQVVSGSILYEQYF
TGTGCCAGCAGCCAAGTTGTTAGTGGTTCGATCCTCTACGAGCAGTACTTC
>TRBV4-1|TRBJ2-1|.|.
CASSQRTGISDEQFF
TGCGCCAGCAGCCAACGTACTGGCATAAGCGATGAGCAGTTCTTC
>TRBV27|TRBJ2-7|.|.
CASSLGTSYEQYF
TGTGCCAGCAGTTTGGGCACGTCCTACGAGCAGTACTTC
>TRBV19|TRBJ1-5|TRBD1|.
CASSIRDRGLGSNQPQHF
TGTGCCAGTAGTATCCGGGACAGGGGACTGGGTAGCAATCAGCCCCAGCATTTT
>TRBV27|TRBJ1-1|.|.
CASSFYGRGNTEAFF
TGTGCCAGCAGTTTCTATGGACGGGGGAACACTGAAGCTTTCTTT
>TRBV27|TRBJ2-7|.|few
CASSRPGPIYEQYF
TGTGCCAGCAGCCGCCCAGGGCCAATCTACGAGCAGTACTTC
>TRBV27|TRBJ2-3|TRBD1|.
CASSLAIRDSSTDTQYF
TGTGCCAGCAGTTTAGCGATCCGGGACAGTAGCACAGATACGCAGTATTTT